Each of the 30 T cell receptor beta chains below was sequenced from the same sample in a study of cytomegalovirus exposure and HLA in healthy donors. PCR amplification relied on 60 Vbeta primers (plus 13 Jbeta primers). Here immunoSEQ multiplex PCR was the method, and the copy in TCRdb shows in-frame clones only, minus some. The table lists about 130,000 clones, around 70% of them singletons. Specimen: PBMCs. These receptors were taken from a woman in her forties in good health and CMV-seropositive.

V and J are TRBV27 and TRBJ1-4; TRBD1 matches at 7 bases. The CDR3 spans 14 residues. CDR1 and CDR2 from the germline V gene are MNHEY and SMNVEV (reference sequence). V shed 5 bases, J shed 8 bases, and the junction held 8 bases outside the gene matches. CDR3 region: CASSPTGKGEKLFF. CDR3 nucleotides: TGTGCCAGCAGTCCGACAGGGAAGGGAGAAAAACTGTTTTTT.

This clone has more than one count but fewer than ten. The chain couples TRBV6-1 to TRBJ1-2, with TRBD1 matching over 8 bases. The germline V gene encodes CDR1 MNHNS and CDR2 SASEGT. The CDR3 spans 17 residues. With 0 bases clipped from V and 1 base from J, the junction kept 7 bases outside the gene matches. For the CDR3, the DNA is TGTGCCAGCAGTGAAGCTATAGGACAGGGAGGTAACTATGGCTACACCTTC. Its protein is CASSEAIGQGGNYGYTF.

The gene calls are TRBV4-1 and TRBJ2-5; 8 positions match TRBD2. The J call may be mistaken, given a closer DNA end match to TRBJ2-7. Germline V CDR1 and CDR2: MGHRA, YSYEKL. This CDR3 spans 17 amino acids. DNA of the CDR3: TGCGCCAGCAGCCAATTCCCGGGAGGGCTCCCACGCGACGAGCAGTACTTC. Protein product: CASSQFPGGLPRDEQYF.

V and J are TRBV5-1 and TRBJ2-2, with 9 bases that match TRBD2. Germline trimming cut 3 bases from V and 7 bases from J; bases unmatched to any gene: 13. In germline, CDR1 is SGHRS, CDR2 YFSETQ. This CDR3 is built from 17 residues. The CDR3 loop reads CASSSEVAGGRVGELFF. CDR3 in DNA: TGCGCCAGCAGCTCCGAGGTCGCGGGAGGGCGCGTCGGGGAGCTGTTTTTT. Full variable domain (outside the CDR3, taken from reference TRBV5-1 and TRBJ2-2): KAGVTQTPRYLIKTRGQQVTLSCSPISGHRSVSWYQQTPGQGLQFLFEYFSETQRNKGNFPGRFSGRQFSNSRSEMNVSTLELGDSALYLCASSSEVAGGRVGELFFGEGSRLTVL.

The genes are TRBV4-2 and TRBJ2-4, with 7 bases matching TRBD1. V shed 4 bases, J shed 1 base, and the junction held 13 bases outside the gene matches. CDR1 LGHNA and CDR2 YNFKEQ come from the germline V gene. This CDR3 region has 18 residues. CDR3 nucleotide sequence: TGTGCCAGCAGCCCCGACCGGACAGGCACCGAGGCCAAAAACATTCAGTACTTC. This encodes CASSPDRTGTEAKNIQYF.

In its sample, this clone was seen once. V gene TRBV2 combines with J gene TRBJ1-4; perhaps TRBD1 as D (6 bases). Germline V gene lookup returns CDR1 SNHLY and CDR2 FYNNEI. The V end lost 8 bases, the J end lost 4 bases, and 11 bases lay between the germline ends. This CDR3 is 13 amino acids long. The chain's CDR3 is CASAYRDNEKLFF. The CDR3 bases are TGTGCCAGCGCATACAGGGATAATGAAAAACTGTTTTTT.

The chain uses TRBV6-5 and TRBJ2-2; TRBD1 aligns across 8 bases. CDR1 is MNHEY, CDR2 SVGAGI, per germline. The CDR3 is 15 amino acids. J lost 4 bases, V lost 6 bases, and 7 bases had no gene match. The CDR3 region has the DNA TGTGCCAGCAGCACCGACAGGGGTGTCACCGGGGAGCTGTTTTTT. Translation: CASSTDRGVTGELFF.

This chain connects TRBV7-2 to TRBJ2-7, with 9 bases lining up with TRBD2. Looked up from germline, CDR1 is SGHTA and CDR2 is FQGNSA. The CDR3 sequence is 14 residues long. Unmatched junction bases numbered 7, after V lost 6 bases and J lost 4 bases. The CDR3 DNA is TGTGCCAGCAGACCAGCGGGAGGAGGGTACGAGCAGTACTTC. It translates to CASRPAGGGYEQYF.

This sequence joins TRBV13 and TRBJ1-5, with D perhaps TRBD1 (5 bases). Trimming shortened V by 5 bases and J by 1 base, and 9 bases separated the two germline ends. There are 14 residues in the CDR3. Per germline, CDR1 PRHDT and CDR2 FYEKMQ (reference sequence). This CDR3 reads CASSLRGSNQPQHF. Written as DNA, the CDR3 is TGTGCCAGCAGCCTACGGGGGAGCAATCAGCCCCAGCATTTT.

The chain carries TRBV7-2 and TRBJ2-1; D is perhaps TRBD1 (5 bases). CDR1 is SGHTA, CDR2 FQGNSA, per germline. The CDR3 is 15 residues long. Trimming shortened V by 5 bases and J by 5 bases, and 16 bases separated the two germline ends. CDR3 nucleotide sequence: TGTGCCAGCAGCCCTCCTGGGTTACAGGACAATGAGCAGTTCTTC. Its translation is CASSPPGLQDNEQFF. Using reference TRBV7-2 and TRBJ2-1 for the parts outside the CDR3, the full variable domain is GAGVSQSPSNKVTEKGKDVELRCDPISGHTALYWYRQSLGQGLEFLIYFQGNSAPDKSGLPSDRFSAERTGGSVSTLTIQRTQQEDSAVYLCASSPPGLQDNEQFFGPGTRLTVL.

This clone appeared a few times. Within the sample, other DNA sequences also encode this same CDR3. The CDR3 DNA is TGCGCCAGCAGCTTGGGAGGGGGCCAAGAGACCCAGTACTTC. As protein: CASSLGGGQETQYF. The rearrangement joins TRBV5-1 to TRBJ2-5; tentatively, D is TRBD1 (6 bases). This CDR3 has 14 residues. The germline V gene encodes CDR1 SGHRS and CDR2 YFSETQ. Trimming shortened V by 0 bases and J by 1 base, and 7 bases separated the two germline ends.

This clone was seen at least ten times. This sequence joins TRBV7-6 and TRBJ2-2, with 10 bases identical to TRBD1. In germline, CDR1 is SGHVS, CDR2 FNYEAQ. The V gene end was trimmed by 5 bases and the J gene end by 4 bases; junction bases not matched to a gene: 4. This CDR3 has 15 residues. The CDR3 sequence is CASSGGQGITGELFF. As DNA, the CDR3 is TGTGCCAGCAGCGGGGGACAGGGGATCACCGGGGAGCTGTTTTTT.

The V call is TRBV4-2, the J call TRBJ1-5; TRBD1 might be the D (6 bases). Trimming cost V 4 bases and J 7 bases, with 20 bases left between them. Looked up from germline, CDR1 is LGHNA and CDR2 is YNFKEQ. The CDR3 contains 16 residues. This CDR3 reads CASSPAYGQTWQPQHF. The DNA of the CDR3 is TGTGCCAGCAGCCCAGCCTATGGACAGACCTGGCAGCCCCAGCATTTT.

This chain connects TRBV11-2 to TRBJ1-4; TRBD1 agrees at 11 bases. The CDR3 has 14 residues. The germline V gene encodes CDR1 SGHAT and CDR2 FQNNGV. The junction had 2 bases not matched to a gene; V was cut back by 6 bases and J by 5 bases. Written as DNA, the CDR3 is TGTGCCAGCAGTCGGGACAGGGGGAATGAAAAACTGTTTTTT. It translates to CASSRDRGNEKLFF.

This rearrangement joins TRBV30 to TRBJ2-5; 7 nucleotides align to TRBD2. V lost 5 bases, J lost 5 bases, and 17 bases stayed unmatched. CDR1 is GTSNPN, CDR2 SVGIG, per germline (reference sequence). The CDR3 totals 16 residues. The CDR3 DNA sequence: TGTGCCTGGTCGTCGGGCCTCGTTACTAGCGTCGAGACCCAGTACTTC. Amino acids: CAWSSGLVTSVETQYF.

This sequence joins TRBV5-4 and TRBJ2-3; tentatively, D is TRBD1 (5 bases). CDR3 length: 15 residues. Trimming left V 3 bases short and J 1 base short, with 12 bases between. Germline CDR1 and CDR2: SGHNT and YYREEE (reference sequence). Written as DNA, the CDR3 is TGTGCCAGCAGCTCGTGGGGCCAGGGCACAGATACGCAGTATTTT. Translated: CASSSWGQGTDTQYF.

The rearrangement links TRBV6-5 to TRBJ1-1, with 10 bases fitting TRBD1. The germline V gene has CDR1 MNHEY and CDR2 SVGAGI. The CDR3 sequence is 15 residues long. The V segment lost 2 bases and the J segment 10 bases; nucleotides outside the gene matches: 10. The CDR3 DNA reads as TGTGCCAGCAGTTACGGGACAGGGGCCATTGGGGGAGCTTTCTTT. Amino acids: CASSYGTGAIGGAFF.

The chain links TRBV27 to TRBJ2-2; 10 bases fit TRBD1. Germline-derived CDR1 and CDR2 are MNHEY and SMNVEV (reference sequence). This CDR3 is 15 amino acids long. The V and J ends lost 3 bases and 4 bases, in that order; junction bases with no gene match: 2. DNA for the CDR3: TGTGCCAGCAGTTTGGGACAGGGGAGCACCGGGGAGCTGTTTTTT. As protein: CASSLGQGSTGELFF.

Comments on this clone: The same CDR3 arises from other DNA sequences in this sample as well. The chain recombines TRBV5-4 with TRBJ2-5; 9 bases agree with TRBD2. CDR1 and CDR2 from the germline V gene are SGHNT and YYREEE (reference sequence). The CDR3 runs to 17 residues. V shed 0 bases, J shed 1 base, and the junction held 7 bases outside the gene matches. CDR3 DNA: TGTGCCAGCAGCTTGGCTGGTCTAGCGGGGAGCCAAGAGACCCAGTACTTC. Translation: CASSLAGLAGSQETQYF.

This clone showed up just a few times. The genes are TRBV28 and TRBJ1-5, with TRBD1 matching over 7 bases. Trimming at V came to 7 bases and at J to 3 bases, leaving 6 bases not matched to a gene. Germline CDR1 and CDR2: MDHEN and SYDVKM. The CDR3 runs to 14 residues. The CDR3 reads CASTIDRVNQPQHF. Written as DNA, the CDR3 is TGTGCCAGCACCATCGACAGGGTCAATCAGCCCCAGCATTTT. The entire variable domain, with the rest obtained from reference TRBV28 and TRBJ1-5, is as follows: DVKVTQSSRYLVKRTGEKVFLECVQDMDHENMFWYRQDPGLGLRLIYFSYDVKMKEKGDIPEGYSVSREKKERFSLILESASTNQTSMYLCASTIDRVNQPQHFGDGTRLSIL.

For this clone: One end of the junction varies from germline; a read error may be responsible. The chain employs TRBV7-9 and TRBJ2-4, with 16 bases aligning to TRBD2. The germline CDR1 and CDR2 sequences are SEHNR and FQNEAQ (reference sequence). This CDR3 has 16 residues. CDR3: CSSSLMGLAGGDIQYF. For the CDR3, the DNA is TGTTCCAGCAGCTTGATGGGACTAGCGGGGGGGGACATTCAGTACTTC.

V usage is TRBV28 and J usage is TRBJ1-1, with 7 bases aligning to TRBD1. V was clipped by 6 bases and J by 4 bases; unmatched bases: 5. This CDR3 contains 13 residues. Germline-derived CDR1 and CDR2 are MDHEN and SYDVKM. Written as DNA, the CDR3 is TGTGCCAGCAGGCAATACAGGGGCACTGAAGCTTTCTTT. It codes for CASRQYRGTEAFF.

This clone turned up a few times. This chain uses TRBV5-6 with TRBJ2-5; 14 bases fit TRBD2. Germline values: CDR1 SGHDT, CDR2 YYEEEE. V was pared by 4 bases and J by 5 bases, with 7 bases of the junction left unmatched. CDR3 size: 16 residues. CDR3 sequence reads: CASSATSGRARETQYF. CDR3 in DNA: TGTGCCAGCAGCGCGACTAGCGGGAGGGCCCGGGAGACCCAGTACTTC.

This clone was seen a single time. The J gene is TRBJ1-6, the V gene TRBV5-1, with D possibly being TRBD1 (5 bases). The germline V gene has CDR1 SGHRS and CDR2 YFSETQ. The V end was cut by 0 bases, the J end by 5 bases, with 9 bases between. The CDR3 contains 15 residues. The DNA for the CDR3 is TGCGCCAGCAGCTTGGGACAGATAAATAATTCACCCCTCCACTTT. It translates to CASSLGQINNSPLHF.

Concerning this clone: The sample carries other DNA sequences with the same CDR3. The chain has TRBV28 and TRBJ2-5; no reliable D call. Per the germline V gene, CDR1 is MDHEN and CDR2 is SYDVKM. The CDR3 contains 13 residues. V shed 7 bases and J shed 4 bases, with 13 bases lying between them. The CDR3 loop reads CASTSYPRETQYF. In DNA, the CDR3 is TGTGCCAGCACCTCCTATCCGAGAGAGACCCAGTACTTC.

This clone was seen a few times. The chain employs TRBV2 and TRBJ1-1, with TRBD1 matching over 7 bases. The CDR3 totals 13 residues. V shed 6 bases and J 7 bases; nucleotides not matched to a gene: 8. Germline CDR1 and CDR2: SNHLY and FYNNEI. CDR3: CASRRTGVCEAFF. CDR3 in DNA: TGTGCCAGCAGGAGGACAGGCGTCTGTGAAGCTTTCTTT.

This chain links TRBV6-5 with TRBJ1-2; possibly TRBD1 for D (6 bases). V lost 2 bases and J lost 6, with 10 bases in between. This CDR3 is 13 amino acids long. CDR1 and CDR2 (germline): MNHEY, SVGAGI. The CDR3 loop reads CASSYAAGDGYTF. For the CDR3, the DNA is TGTGCCAGCAGTTACGCGGCAGGGGATGGCTACACCTTC.

CDR3 nucleotide sequence: TGTGCCAGCACTGAGTTTATGTCCGCAACTAATGAAAAACTGTTTTTT. It encodes CASTEFMSATNEKLFF. This chain uses TRBV2 with TRBJ1-4; no clear D gene. V was shortened by 7 bases and J by 0 bases, with 15 bases between the two germline ends. The CDR3 is 16 residues long. Germline CDR1 and CDR2: SNHLY and FYNNEI.

The J gene is TRBJ1-2, the V gene TRBV11-2; no clear D gene. V was cut by 3 bases and J by 6 bases, with 11 bases left in between. Looked up from germline, CDR1 is SGHAT and CDR2 is FQNNGV. There are 13 residues in the CDR3. The DNA of the CDR3 is TGTGCCAGCAGCTTCCAGTTCCAAAATGGCTACACCTTC. Encoded protein: CASSFQFQNGYTF. The full variable domain, its missing parts supplied by reference TRBV11-2 and TRBJ1-2, is EAGVAQSPRYKIIEKRQSVAFWCNPISGHATLYWYQQILGQGPKLLIQFQNNGVVDDSQLPKDRFSAERLKGVDSTLKIQPAKLEDSAVYLCASSFQFQNGYTFGSGTRLTVV.

The V call is TRBV19, the J call TRBJ2-7; TRBD2 agrees at 8 bases. Germline values: CDR1 LNHDA, CDR2 SQIVND (reference sequence). V lost 5 bases to trimming and J lost 2 bases; unmatched junction nucleotides: 2. The CDR3 length is 13 residues. The CDR3: CASSHGGAYEQYF. As DNA, the CDR3 is TGTGCCAGTAGTCACGGGGGGGCCTACGAGCAGTACTTC.